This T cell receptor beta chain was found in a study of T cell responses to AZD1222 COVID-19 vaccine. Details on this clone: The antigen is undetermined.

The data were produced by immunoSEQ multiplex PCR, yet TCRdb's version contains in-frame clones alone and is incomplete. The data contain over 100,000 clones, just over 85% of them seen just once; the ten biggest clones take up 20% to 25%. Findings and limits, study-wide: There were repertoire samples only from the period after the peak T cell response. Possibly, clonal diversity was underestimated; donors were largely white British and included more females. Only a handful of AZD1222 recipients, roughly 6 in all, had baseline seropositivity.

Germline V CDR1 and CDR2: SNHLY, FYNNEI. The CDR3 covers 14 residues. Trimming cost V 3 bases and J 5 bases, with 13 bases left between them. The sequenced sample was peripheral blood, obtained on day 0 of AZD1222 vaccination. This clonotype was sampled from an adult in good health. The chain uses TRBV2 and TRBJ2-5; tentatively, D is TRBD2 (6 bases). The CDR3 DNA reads TGTGCCAGCAGTGACGGGGGATTCGGGGAGACCCAGTACTTC. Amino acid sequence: CASSDGGFGETQYF.